This T cell receptor (beta chain) was identified during a study of blood T cell repertoires in COVID-19 (dated by TCRdb to 2019 to 2021). Broadly, across the study: Samples from collaborators originated in the United States, Italy and Spain and spanned both the acute and convalescent phases of COVID-19. The prospective study material was composed of cDNA or gDNA derived from T cells, B-cell-depleted T cells, or PBMCs. Deeply sampled blood TCRbeta repertoires from subjects exposed to, actively infected with, or recovered from COVID-19 were included in the dataset. The repertoires were released in a freely available public database intended as a resource for research on the immune response to SARS-CoV-2. Samples were obtained from the ongoing ImmuneRACE study (first 160 participants) and from approximately 1,200 subjects provided by 6 global collaborators. Sample metadata almost always included a de-identified subject ID, COVID-19 status, age in years and sex. Where HLA class I and class II types were available, the types were taken from metadata supplied by the sample provider, not from assay-based typing. Findings and caveats that apply to the study as a whole: The amount of clinical and demographic metadata varied by source and participant and was provided uncurated.

TCRbeta CDR3 regions were amplified from genomic DNA by means of the immunoSEQ Assay, a bias-controlled multiplex PCR. Under the source paper's analysis protocol: The number of nucleated cells in each sample was estimated from the amplification of reference gene primers within the assay. To quantify the absolute abundance of each unique TCRbeta CDR3 rearrangement, sequence reads were collapsed and filtered. For each sample, productive Simpson clonality was calculated as the square root of Simpson's diversity index over productive rearrangements. TCRdb re-hosts the immuneACCESS table, in-frame sequences only. Its copies lack some clones; in the studies checked, an unresolved V gene accounts for under half of them, and the cause for the rest is not known. V and J calls and clone size are given by that table; D and trimming were obtained from the DNA. Here the sample has around 310,000 clones; 90% occur a single time. Around 0.98% of the sample lies in the top ten.

V is cut back by 4 bases and J by 7 bases, with 12 bases in the junction unmatched. Inclusive of the bounding cysteine and phenylalanine, the CDR3 is 15 residues long. The read is trimmed to its CDR3 DNA, 45 bases read in frame from base 1. Sequences SGHDT (CDR1) and YYEEEE (CDR2) are obtained from the germline V gene. At one collaborating source in Seattle, patients were enrolled during active infection and were followed longitudinally through the course of disease. Whole blood was collected in K2EDTA tubes by collaborating institutions according to the institutions' own protocols. For TCRbeta analysis, collaborator samples were shipped as frozen whole blood, as isolated PBMCs, or as DNA extracted from either sample type. Concerning this clone itself: The antigen it binds to is not known. No much larger clonotype is one base removed from it; base qualities were not supplied.

The clonotype comes from a woman in her 40s with COVID-19, enrolled during active disease. The sequence links TRBV5-6 to TRBJ1-2, with TRBD1 identical over 8 junction bases. Sample: peripheral blood. Here the CDR3 is given as CASSVWAGRGLGYTF. The nucleotide sequence is given as TGTGCCAGCAGCGTATGGGCAGGCAGGGGGCTTGGCTACACCTTC.